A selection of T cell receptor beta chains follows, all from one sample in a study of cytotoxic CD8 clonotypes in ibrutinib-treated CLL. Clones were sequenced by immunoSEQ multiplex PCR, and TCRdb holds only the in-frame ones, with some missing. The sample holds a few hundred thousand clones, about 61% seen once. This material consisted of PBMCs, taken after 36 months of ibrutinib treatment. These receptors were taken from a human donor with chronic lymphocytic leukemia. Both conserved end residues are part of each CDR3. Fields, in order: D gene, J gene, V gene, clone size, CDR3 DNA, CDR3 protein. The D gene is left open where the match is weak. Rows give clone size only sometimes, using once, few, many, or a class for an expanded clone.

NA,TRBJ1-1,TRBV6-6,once,TGTGCCAGCAGTTACCCCACTCCGGGATTAGAAGCTTTCTTT,CASSYPTPGLEAFF
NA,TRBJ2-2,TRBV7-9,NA,TGTGCCAGCAGCTTAGGGGGCTCCGGGGAGCTGTTTTTT,CASSLGGSGELFF
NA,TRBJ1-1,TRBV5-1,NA,TGCGCCAGCAGCTTAATAACAGGCACTGAAGCTTTCTTT,CASSLITGTEAFF
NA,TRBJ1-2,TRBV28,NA,TGTGCCAGCAGTTTACCTTCCCCCAGGGGCTACACCTTC,CASSLPSPRGYTF
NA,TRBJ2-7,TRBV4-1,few,TGCGCCAGCAGCCAAGAGGACATCTCCTACGAGCAGTACTTC,CASSQEDISYEQYF
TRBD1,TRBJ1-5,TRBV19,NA,TGTGCCAGTAGTTTTCGACAGGGGATCAATCAGCCCCAGCATTTT,CASSFRQGINQPQHF
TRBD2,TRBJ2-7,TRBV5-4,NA,TGTGCCAGCAGCGCGCCGTATGGGGGTACTAGCGGGAGCGTCTCCTACGAGCAGTACTTC,CASSAPYGGTSGSVSYEQYF
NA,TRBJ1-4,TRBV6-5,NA,TGTGCCAGCAGTTATAGGACGGCTAATGAAAAACTGTTTTTT,CASSYRTANEKLFF
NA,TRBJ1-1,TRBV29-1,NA,TGCAGCGTTGAAGGGCCGTGGCCTCAGAACACTGAAGCTTTCTTT,CSVEGPWPQNTEAFF
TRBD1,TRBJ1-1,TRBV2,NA,TGTGCCAGCAGTGACAGACAGGGTGGGGTGAACACTGAAGCTTTCTTT,CASSDRQGGVNTEAFF
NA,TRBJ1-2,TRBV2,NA,TGTGCCAGCAGTTCTCTTGCAGGGGATGGCTACACCTTC,CASSSLAGDGYTF
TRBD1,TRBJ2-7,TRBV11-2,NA,TGTGCCAGCAGCTTAGGGATGACAGGGTATGAGCAGTACTTC,CASSLGMTGYEQYF
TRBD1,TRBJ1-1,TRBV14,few,TGTGCCAGCAGCCAGTACAGGGGGGCTGAAGCTTTCTTT,CASSQYRGAEAFF
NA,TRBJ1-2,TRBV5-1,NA,TGCGCCAGCAGCTTCAACAGGATTTACTATGGCTACACCTTC,CASSFNRIYYGYTF
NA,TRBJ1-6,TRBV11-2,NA,TGTGCCAGCAGCTTACTGAATTCACCCCTCCACTTT,CASSLLNSPLHF
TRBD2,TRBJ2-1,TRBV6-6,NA,TGTGCCAGCAACCCGAGCGGGAGGGGGAATGAGCAGTTCTTC,CASNPSGRGNEQFF
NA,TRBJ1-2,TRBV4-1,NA,TGCGCCAGCAGCCAAGATGGGGGGTTTCGCGATGGCTACACCTTC,CASSQDGGFRDGYTF
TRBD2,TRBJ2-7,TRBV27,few,TGTGCCAGCAGTTTAAGTGCTAGCGGGAGCTACGAGCAGTACTTC,CASSLSASGSYEQYF
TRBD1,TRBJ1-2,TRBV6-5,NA,TGTGCCAGCAGGGAGACAGGGGCCGGTAACTATGGCTACACCTTC,CASRETGAGNYGYTF
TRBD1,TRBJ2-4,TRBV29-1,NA,TGCAGCGTTGTGGACAGGTTAGCCAAAAACATTCAGTACTTC,CSVVDRLAKNIQYF
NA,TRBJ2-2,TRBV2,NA,TGTGCCAGCAGTGGTCTAGTCGGGGAGCTGTTTTTT,CASSGLVGELFF
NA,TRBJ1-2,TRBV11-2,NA,TGTGCCAGCAGCCAGACAGGCAGTGCTAACTATGGCTACACCTTC,CASSQTGSANYGYTF
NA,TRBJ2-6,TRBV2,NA,TGTGCCAGCAGGCTTCAGGGATCTGGGGCCAACGTCCTGACTTTC,CASRLQGSGANVLTF
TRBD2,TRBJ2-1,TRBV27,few,TGTGCCAGCAGTTTCCCTAGCGGATCCTACAATGAGCAGTTCTTC,CASSFPSGSYNEQFF
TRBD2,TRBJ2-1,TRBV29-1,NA,TGCAGCGTTGCAGGCGGGAGGGCCCAGGATGAGCAGTTCTTC,CSVAGGRAQDEQFF
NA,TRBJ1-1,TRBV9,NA,TGTGCCAGCAGCCCAACAGGGTGGAACACTGAAGCTTTCTTT,CASSPTGWNTEAFF
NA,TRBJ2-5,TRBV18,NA,TGTGCCAGCTCACCACCCTGGGGCCAAGAGACCCAGTACTTC,CASSPPWGQETQYF
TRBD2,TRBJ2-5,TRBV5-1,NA,TGCGCCAGCAAACTAGCGGGGCCCCAGTACTTC,CASKLAGPQYF
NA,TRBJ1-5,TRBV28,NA,TGTGCCAGCAGTTTTTGGGGCCAGCCCCAGCATTTT,CASSFWGQPQHF
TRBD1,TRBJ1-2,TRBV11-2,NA,TGTGCCAGCAGCTTGGTCAGGGACAGTGGTATCACCACCTTC,CASSLVRDSGITTF
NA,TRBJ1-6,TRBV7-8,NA,TGTGCCAGCAGCTTAGCGCGGGCAGCTCGTAATTCACCCCTCCACTTT,CASSLARAARNSPLHF
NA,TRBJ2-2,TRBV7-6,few,TGTGCCAGCAGCCCCCTGTCCGGGGAGCTGTTTTTT,CASSPLSGELFF
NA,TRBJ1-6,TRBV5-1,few,TGCGCCAGCAGCTTGGAACTCAATTCACCCCTCCACTTT,CASSLELNSPLHF
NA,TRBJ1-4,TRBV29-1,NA,TGCAGCGTTTCACGCCCGGGGAATAATGAAAAACTGTTTTTT,CSVSRPGNNEKLFF
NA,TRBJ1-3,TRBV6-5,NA,TGTGCCAGCAAGGGGGACTTCGAGAACACCATATATTTT,CASKGDFENTIYF
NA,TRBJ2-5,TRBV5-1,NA,TGCGCCAGCAGCTTAATGGGAACCGAGGAGACCCAGTACTTC,CASSLMGTEETQYF
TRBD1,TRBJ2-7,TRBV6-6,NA,TGTGCCACACCGGGACAGGGTTCTGAAAGCTCCTACGAGCAGTACTTC,CATPGQGSESSYEQYF